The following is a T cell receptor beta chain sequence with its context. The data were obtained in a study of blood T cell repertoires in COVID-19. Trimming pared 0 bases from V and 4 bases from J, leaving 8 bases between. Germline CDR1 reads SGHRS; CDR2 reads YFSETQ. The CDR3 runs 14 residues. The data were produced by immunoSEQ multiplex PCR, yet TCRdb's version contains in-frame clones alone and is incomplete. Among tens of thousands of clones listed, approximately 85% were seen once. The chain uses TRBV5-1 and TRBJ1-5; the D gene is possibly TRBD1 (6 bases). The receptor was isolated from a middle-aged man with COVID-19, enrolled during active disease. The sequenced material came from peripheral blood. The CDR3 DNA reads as TGCGCCAGCAGCTTGGGGACAGTTAATCAGCCCCAGCATTTT. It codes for CASSLGTVNQPQHF.